Listed here are 27 T cell receptor beta chains from one sample, sequenced in a study of blood T cell repertoires in COVID-19. Using immunoSEQ multiplex PCR, the repertoire was profiled, and TCRdb retains in-frame clones only, with some absent. The top ten clones hold 5.5% to 7% of a sample with about 160,000 clones, around 83% of them seen once. Sample: peripheral blood. The receptors were sampled from a man aged 45-60 years with active or convalescent COVID-19.

This chain joins TRBV7-3 and TRBJ2-7; 10 bases align to TRBD2. This CDR3 contains 13 residues. With V trimmed by 5 bases and J by 3 bases, 1 base remained unmatched. CDR1 is SGHTA, CDR2 FQGTGA, per germline. The CDR3 spells CASSLAGDYEQYF. CDR3 DNA: TGTGCCAGCAGCCTAGCGGGAGACTACGAGCAGTACTTC. Together with reference TRBV7-3 and TRBJ2-7, the CDR3 gives the full variable domain: GAGVSQTPSNKVTEKGKYVELRCDPISGHTALYWYRQSLGQGPEFLIYFQGTGAADDSGLPNDRFFAVRPEGSVSTLKIQRTERGDSAVYLCASSLAGDYEQYFGPGTRLTVT.

The chain carries TRBV7-9 and TRBJ1-1; D may be TRBD1 (6 bases). The CDR3 has 15 amino acids. Trimming removed 3 bases from V and 6 bases from J, with 17 bases in between. The V gene's germline CDR1 is SEHNR and CDR2 FQNEAQ (reference sequence). The CDR3 protein is CASSFQGTYRAEAFF. CDR3 nucleotides: TGTGCCAGCAGCTTTCAGGGGACCTATAGGGCTGAAGCTTTCTTT.

The J gene is TRBJ1-4, the V gene TRBV20-1, with D tentatively TRBD1 (5 bases). V lost 3 bases and J lost 3, with 11 bases in between. In germline, CDR1 is DFQATT, CDR2 SNEGSKA (reference sequence). The CDR3 contains 14 residues. The CDR3 region has the DNA TGCAGTGCTAGTGTTGGAGGGGCTAATGAAAAACTGTTTTTT. Translating gives CSASVGGANEKLFF.

CDR3: CATSRVFGGGTEAFF. The CDR3 DNA sequence: TGTGCCACCAGCAGAGTTTTCGGGGGTGGGACTGAAGCTTTCTTT. V gene TRBV15 combines with J gene TRBJ1-1; TRBD1 is a possible D gene (5 bases). V lost 1 base to trimming and J lost 5 bases, with 14 bases between them. Germline V gene sequence: CDR1 LNHNV, CDR2 YYDKDF (reference sequence). The CDR3 runs 15 residues.

The V and J genes are TRBV7-2 and TRBJ2-7; D unclear. CDR1 and CDR2 (germline): SGHTA, FQGNSA. There are 13 residues in the CDR3. Trimming shortened V by 4 bases and J by 0 bases, and 7 bases separated the two germline ends. The CDR3 protein is CASSSRVSYEQYF. As DNA, the CDR3 is TGTGCCAGCAGCTCGCGAGTCTCCTACGAGCAGTACTTC.

The V gene is TRBV12-3 or TRBV12-4, the J gene TRBJ1-1, with TRBD1 as a possible D gene (5 bases). This CDR3 is 13 amino acids long. Trimming took off 6 bases at V and 1 base at J, with 9 bases between the two ends. CDR3 region: CASSRVRNTEAFF. CDR3 sequence (DNA): TGTGCCAGCAGCAGGGTCCGGAACACTGAAGCTTTCTTT.

This chain joins TRBV24-1 and TRBJ2-1; TRBD2 matches 9 bases. With 0 bases clipped from V and 7 bases from J, the junction kept 9 bases outside the gene matches. The length of the CDR3 is 17 residues. Germline loops: CDR1 KGHDR, CDR2 SFDVKD. CDR3 nucleotide sequence: TGTGCCACCAGTGATTTGGTCGGCGGGAGGGCCTCAAATGAGCAGTTCTTC. It codes for CATSDLVGGRASNEQFF.

CDR3 nucleotides: TGTGCCAGCTCACCCGAACAGGGGGTCAATCAGCCCCAGCATTTT. This codes for CASSPEQGVNQPQHF. The chain employs TRBV18 and TRBJ1-5; 8 nucleotides line up with TRBD1. The CDR3 spans 15 residues. The junction had 4 bases not matched to a gene; V was cut back by 3 bases and J by 3 bases. The germline V gene has CDR1 KGHSH and CDR2 LQKENI.

The rearrangement links TRBV9 to TRBJ2-7; D not resolved. The CDR3 runs 13 residues. Per the germline V gene, CDR1 is SGDLS and CDR2 is YYNGEE. V was clipped by 4 bases and J by 6 bases, with 14 bases between them. This CDR3 is CASSSVSQSEQYF. DNA for the CDR3: TGTGCCAGCAGCTCTGTATCGCAGTCCGAGCAGTACTTC. Filled out from reference TRBV9 and TRBJ2-7, the complete variable domain reads DSGVTQTPKHLITATGQRVTLRCSPRSGDLSVYWYQQSLDQGLQFLIQYYNGEERAKGNILERFSAQQFPDLHSELNLSSLELGDSALYFCASSSVSQSEQYFGPGTRLTVT.

The J gene is TRBJ2-1, the V gene TRBV7-9; perhaps TRBD2 as D (6 bases). Between the trimmed V and J ends, which lost 3 bases and 8 bases, there was a span of 17 bases. The germline V gene encodes CDR1 SEHNR and CDR2 FQNEAQ (reference sequence). This CDR3 is 15 amino acids long. The CDR3: CASSLGRAGVDEQFF. CDR3 DNA: TGTGCCAGCAGCTTGGGAAGAGCGGGCGTGGATGAGCAGTTCTTC.

This chain connects TRBV7-2 to TRBJ2-7; 7 bases line up with TRBD1. There are 16 residues in the CDR3. Germline V gene lookup returns CDR1 SGHTA and CDR2 FQGNSA. J gave up 7 bases and V 5 bases, and 17 bases lay outside the gene matches. CDR3 residues: CASSPPGDSRFGEQYF. The CDR3 DNA sequence: TGTGCCAGCAGCCCGCCCGGGGACAGCCGGTTTGGGGAGCAGTACTTC.

There are a few counts of this clone. The J gene is TRBJ1-2, the V gene TRBV12-3 or TRBV12-4, with 7 bases matching TRBD1. Germline trimming cut 5 bases from V and 8 bases from J; bases unmatched to any gene: 5. This CDR3 is 12 amino acids long. This CDR3 is CASSITGDGYTF. The CDR3 DNA reads TGTGCCAGCAGTATTACAGGGGACGGCTACACCTTC.

CDR3 region: CSVSDQADTQYF. DNA of the CDR3: TGCAGCGTCTCCGACCAGGCGGATACGCAGTATTTT. This chain connects TRBV29-1 to TRBJ2-3; D is uncertain. The CDR3 is 12 residues long. Germline V gene lookup returns CDR1 SQVTM and CDR2 ANQGSEA. Trimming took 6 bases from V and 6 from J, leaving 13 bases between them.

This clone showed up just once. The rearrangement links TRBV18 to TRBJ1-5; 11 nucleotides line up with TRBD1. The CDR3 spans 15 residues. The V gene end was trimmed by 5 bases and the J gene end by 6 bases; junction bases not matched to a gene: 6. Germline V gives CDR1 KGHSH, CDR2 LQKENI. The DNA of the CDR3 is TGTGCCAGCTCAAGGGGACAGGGGGTTGTTCAGCCCCAGCATTTT. This codes for CASSRGQGVVQPQHF.

This chain joins TRBV6-5 and TRBJ2-1; tentatively, D is TRBD2 (6 bases). Germline assignment: CDR1 MNHEY and CDR2 SVGAGI. The CDR3 is 13 amino acids. Trimming cost V 10 bases and J 5 bases, with 15 bases left between them. CDR3 protein: CATREQGNNEQFF. DNA of the CDR3: TGTGCCACTCGGGAGCAGGGCAACAATGAGCAGTTCTTC.

This rearrangement joins TRBV27 to TRBJ2-3; 14 nucleotides line up with TRBD2. Germline CDR1 and CDR2: MNHEY and SMNVEV (reference sequence). Germline trimming cut 6 bases from V and 5 bases from J; bases unmatched to any gene: 1. The CDR3 runs 14 residues. The CDR3 DNA reads as TGTGCCAGCAGGGGACTAGCGGGGGTAGATACGCAGTATTTT. Protein: CASRGLAGVDTQYF.

The chain uses TRBV6-4 and TRBJ1-2; D not resolved. Trimming cost V 4 bases and J 7 bases, with 13 bases left between them. This CDR3 comprises 13 residues. Germline CDR1 and CDR2: MRHNA and SNTAGT. CDR3 in amino acids: CASSVGEGSGYTF. The DNA for the CDR3 is TGTGCCAGCAGTGTAGGAGAGGGTTCTGGCTACACCTTC.

This clone was seen more than once but under ten times. The chain carries TRBV19 and TRBJ2-1; weak D call: TRBD1 (6 bases). Trimming removed 5 bases from V and 6 bases from J, with 17 bases in between. The CDR3 contains 15 residues. In germline, CDR1 is LNHDA, CDR2 SQIVND (reference sequence). The CDR3 bases are TGTGCCAGTAGTCTTGCCCGGGGACACCCCAATGAGCAGTTCTTC. Translated, it gives CASSLARGHPNEQFF. Complete variable domain (other parts from reference TRBV19 and TRBJ2-1): DGGITQSPKYLFRKEGQNVTLSCEQNLNHDAMYWYRQDPGQGLRLIYYSQIVNDFQKGDIAEGYSVSREKKESFPLTVTSAQKNPTAFYLCASSLARGHPNEQFFGPGTRLTVL.

The chain is built from TRBV2 and TRBJ2-1; D is possibly TRBD1 (6 bases). Germline loops: CDR1 SNHLY, CDR2 FYNNEI. The CDR3 contains 15 residues. Trimming stripped 1 base from V and 3 bases from J, with 10 bases between. The CDR3 here is CASSEGGGFYNEQFF. For the CDR3, the DNA is TGTGCCAGCAGTGAAGGAGGGGGATTCTACAATGAGCAGTTCTTC.

This clone has just a few counts. This chain links TRBV18 with TRBJ2-7, with 10 bases that match TRBD2. CDR1 and CDR2 from the germline V gene are KGHSH and LQKENI. CDR3 length: 17 amino acids. Germline trimming cut 0 bases from V and 2 bases from J; bases unmatched to any gene: 7. The CDR3 DNA reads as TGTGCCAGCTCACCACCCTCTAGCGGGGGACCTACCTACGAGCAGTACTTC. This gives the protein CASSPPSSGGPTYEQYF.

The chain employs TRBV6-5 and TRBJ2-5; 7 nucleotides match TRBD1. Germline CDR1 is MNHEY and CDR2 is SVGAGI. CDR3 length: 15 residues. V lost 5 bases to trimming and J lost 5 bases; unmatched junction nucleotides: 11. Written as DNA, the CDR3 is TGTGCCAGCAGTCCCTCGAGGGGGACAGTGGAGACCCAGTACTTC. Protein product: CASSPSRGTVETQYF.

This chain uses TRBV20-1 with TRBJ1-2; the D is unclear. Germline V CDR1 and CDR2: DFQATT, SNEGSKA (reference sequence). Trimming pared 2 bases from V and 8 bases from J, leaving 6 bases between. The CDR3 consists of 10 residues. The CDR3 nucleotides read TGCAGTGCTAGATTGGGCGGCTACACCTTC. This translates into CSARLGGYTF.

The V call is TRBV7-2, the J call TRBJ1-3; D might be TRBD1 (6 bases). This CDR3 comprises 17 residues. Germline CDR1 and CDR2: SGHTA and FQGNSA. The V end lost 5 bases, the J end lost 2 bases, and 19 bases lay between the germline ends. DNA for the CDR3: TGTGCCAGCAGCGTACAGGGATTACCCCCTCCTGGAAACACCATATATTTT. Its translation is CASSVQGLPPPGNTIYF.

The gene calls are TRBV6-2 or TRBV6-3 and TRBJ1-1; D not certain. The V gene lost 3 bases and the J gene lost 3 bases, with 11 bases spanning the gap. The CDR3 spans 14 residues. Germline V gene lookup returns CDR1 MNHEY and CDR2 SVGEGT. CDR3 in DNA: TGTGCCAGCAGTTATCCCCGGGAGGACACTGAAGCTTTCTTT. Translation gives CASSYPREDTEAFF.

This chain uses TRBV6-5 with TRBJ1-6, with D possibly being TRBD1 (6 bases). This CDR3 has 15 residues. The germline V and J ends were trimmed by 8 bases and 7 bases, with 18 bases remaining between them. Per germline, CDR1 MNHEY and CDR2 SVGAGI. This CDR3 is CASVGRGDWNSPLHF. The DNA of the CDR3 is TGTGCCAGCGTGGGCAGGGGTGATTGGAATTCACCCCTCCACTTT.

J is TRBJ2-3 and V is TRBV6-2 or TRBV6-3; TRBD1 matches 10 bases. Germline trimming cut 6 bases from V and 4 bases from J; bases unmatched to any gene: 10. This CDR3 is built from 16 residues. CDR1 and CDR2 from the germline V gene are MNHEY and SVGEGT. CDR3 sequence: CASSRPRDRGSDTQYF. For the CDR3, the DNA is TGTGCCAGCAGCCGCCCCCGGGACAGGGGCTCAGATACGCAGTATTTT.

The J gene is TRBJ1-2, the V gene TRBV25-1; tentative D call: TRBD1 (6 bases). Per the germline V gene, CDR1 is MGHDK and CDR2 is SYGVNS. The CDR3 is 14 amino acids. V gave up 6 bases and J gave up 6 bases, with 17 bases separating them. The CDR3 loop reads CASSPWGGRDGYTF. The CDR3, as DNA: TGTGCCAGCAGCCCCTGGGGGGGCAGGGATGGCTACACCTTC.